The 6 T cell receptor beta chains below come from one sample, sequenced in a study of blood T cell repertoires in COVID-19. Sequencing used immunoSEQ multiplex PCR; TCRdb keeps in-frame clones, though not all of them. This sample yields about 280,000 clones, of which roughly 91% are seen a single time; 2% to 2.5% belongs to the top ten. Source material: PBMCs or T cells enriched from blood (not recorded which). These receptors were taken from a woman aged 55-69 years in a cohort exposed to, infected with or recovered from COVID-19 (not recorded which).

The chain joins TRBV18 to TRBJ1-2; 9 bases agree with TRBD1. J was trimmed by 4 bases and V by 3 bases; bases with no gene match: 3. Germline V gene sequence: CDR1 KGHSH, CDR2 LQKENI. The CDR3 contains 14 residues. The CDR3 nucleotides are TGTGCCAGCTCACCTGACAGGGGGGGCTATGGCTACACCTTC. Protein: CASSPDRGGYGYTF.

The V gene is TRBV5-1, the J gene TRBJ2-3; D gene ambiguous. Per the germline V gene, CDR1 is SGHRS and CDR2 is YFSETQ. The V gene lost 3 bases and the J gene lost 4 bases, with 9 bases spanning the gap. The CDR3 consists of 13 residues. The CDR3 bases are TGCGCCAGCAGCTCCGACTCGGCAGATACGCAGTATTTT. It encodes CASSSDSADTQYF.

The rearrangement links TRBV6-5 to TRBJ2-2; a weak D match, TRBD1 (6 bases). Germline loops: CDR1 MNHEY, CDR2 SVGAGI. The CDR3 is made up of 14 amino acids. V lost 7 bases and J lost 3, with 12 bases in between. The CDR3 DNA reads TGTGCCAGCACCCTCAGGGGTTACACCGGGGAGCTGTTTTTT. Its protein product is CASTLRGYTGELFF.

The chain has TRBV20-1 and TRBJ1-6, with D possibly being TRBD1 (5 bases). This CDR3 region has 15 residues. Germline V lookup: CDR1 DFQATT, CDR2 SNEGSKA (reference sequence). V shed 3 bases and J shed 8 bases, with 17 bases lying between them. The CDR3 loop is CSASSGREEDSPLHF. The CDR3 DNA reads as TGCAGTGCTAGTTCGGGCAGGGAGGAGGATTCACCCCTCCACTTT.

The chain combines TRBV9 with TRBJ2-7; D is possibly TRBD1 (10 bases). The CDR3 is 15 amino acids. The V end lost 5 bases, the J end lost 5 bases, and 20 bases lay between the germline ends. From germline, CDR1 is SGDLS and CDR2 YYNGEE. The CDR3 region is CASSAGGTGDNEQYF. The CDR3 DNA reads as TGTGCCAGCAGTGCGGGGGGGACAGGGGATAACGAGCAGTACTTC.

This chain joins TRBV6-5 and TRBJ2-1; the D gene is possibly TRBD2 (6 bases). CDR3 length equals 14 residues. V lost 0 bases and J lost 15, with 18 bases in between. Germline V gene lookup returns CDR1 MNHEY and CDR2 SVGAGI. The CDR3 DNA is TGTGCCAGCAGTTACTCTGGCGGAGGGCTCATTTCGTTCTTC. Its protein product is CASSYSGGGLISFF.